Each of the 5 T cell receptor beta chains below was sequenced from the same sample in a study of Ad26.COV2.S vaccination and SARS-CoV-2 variants. Assay: immunoSEQ multiplex PCR; the TCRdb copy retains only in-frame clones and omits some. The sample lists 430,000 or so clones; 75% to 95% were seen once. Treatment defined: some 20 received Ad26.COV2.S at low or high dose, single or two shots; roughly five received placebo; per-sample allocation not given. Each sample was drawn 63 days after the first injection (of vaccine or placebo). The starting material was peripheral blood, obtained in a trial of Ad26.COV2.S vaccine versus placebo. These receptors were taken from a person between 18 and 65 years old who received the Ad26.COV2.S COVID-19 vaccine or a placebo.

The chain carries TRBV3-1 (or the pseudogene TRBV3-2) and TRBJ2-1; 9 bases are a match to TRBD1. The V and J ends lost 0 bases and 6 bases, in that order; junction bases with no gene match: 9. This CDR3 comprises 17 residues. Germline V gene sequence: CDR1 LGHDT, CDR2 YNNKEL (reference sequence). This chain's CDR3 is CASSQDWGTGRVNEQFF. In DNA form, the CDR3 reads TGTGCCAGCAGCCAAGACTGGGGGACAGGGAGGGTCAATGAGCAGTTCTTC.

V usage is TRBV9 and J usage is TRBJ2-1, with TRBD2 identical over 11 bases. V shed 0 bases, J shed 12 bases, and the junction held 5 bases outside the gene matches. This CDR3 region has 14 residues. Germline-derived CDR1 and CDR2 are SGDLS and YYNGEE. The CDR3 DNA is TGTGCCAGCAGCGTAGAAACTAGCGGGAGAGTGCAGTTCTTC. Protein: CASSVETSGRVQFF. Supplemented by reference TRBV9 and TRBJ2-1, the full variable domain reads DSGVTQTPKHLITATGQRVTLRCSPRSGDLSVYWYQQSLDQGLQFLIQYYNGEERAKGNILERFSAQQFPDLHSELNLSSLELGDSALYFCASSVETSGRVQFFGPGTRLTVL.

The DNA of the CDR3 is TGTGCCAGCTCACCACCGGACAAGAACACTGAAGCTTTCTTT. This encodes CASSPPDKNTEAFF. The gene calls are TRBV18 and TRBJ1-1; D perhaps matches TRBD1 (5 bases). Germline V lookup: CDR1 KGHSH, CDR2 LQKENI. V lost 0 bases to trimming and J lost 1 base, with 6 bases between them. The CDR3 loop spans 14 amino acids. Combining the CDR3 with reference TRBV18 and TRBJ1-1 gives the whole variable domain NAGVMQNPRHLVRRRGQEARLRCSPMKGHSHVYWYRQLPEEGLKFMVYLQKENIIDESGMPKERFSAEFPKEGPSILRIQQVVRGDSAAYFCASSPPDKNTEAFFGQGTRLTVV.

V and J are TRBV12-3 or TRBV12-4 and TRBJ1-2; 7 bases agree with TRBD1. V lost 8 bases to trimming and J lost 6 bases; unmatched junction nucleotides: 9. The CDR3 contains 13 residues. The CDR3 DNA sequence: TGTGCCAGCTGCCTCGTAACAGGGGATGGCTACACCTTC. It encodes CASCLVTGDGYTF.

The CDR3 DNA follows: TGTGCCAGCAGTTACTCGGGGTTAGCGGGAGAAAAACTGTTTTTT. Its translation is CASSYSGLAGEKLFF. This chain connects TRBV6-5 to TRBJ1-4; D unclear. Per the germline V gene, CDR1 is MNHEY and CDR2 is SVGAGI. The V and J ends lost 0 bases and 8 bases respectively, with 13 bases between them. This CDR3 is 15 amino acids long.